The entry that follows covers one TCR beta chain sequence. Between the trimmed V and J ends, which lost 2 bases and 1 base, there was a span of 9 bases. Germline-derived CDR1 and CDR2 are PRHDT and FYEKMQ (reference sequence). The CDR3 covers 15 residues. The data were obtained in a study of T cell changes during pregnancy in multiple sclerosis. The assay was immunoSEQ multiplex PCR, and TCRdb's table has in-frame clones only and misses some. The sample has about 46,000 clones; approximately 90% are singletons. The rearrangement joins TRBV13 to TRBJ1-5; no clear D. The sample in question was CD8+ T cells from peripheral blood mononuclear cells, obtained in the second trimester of pregnancy. The clonotype was recovered from a female donor with multiple sclerosis, enrolled in a pregnancy study. The CDR3 DNA reads as TGTGCCAGCAGCTTACGGGGTACCAGCAATCAGCCCCAGCATTTT. It codes for CASSLRGTSNQPQHF.